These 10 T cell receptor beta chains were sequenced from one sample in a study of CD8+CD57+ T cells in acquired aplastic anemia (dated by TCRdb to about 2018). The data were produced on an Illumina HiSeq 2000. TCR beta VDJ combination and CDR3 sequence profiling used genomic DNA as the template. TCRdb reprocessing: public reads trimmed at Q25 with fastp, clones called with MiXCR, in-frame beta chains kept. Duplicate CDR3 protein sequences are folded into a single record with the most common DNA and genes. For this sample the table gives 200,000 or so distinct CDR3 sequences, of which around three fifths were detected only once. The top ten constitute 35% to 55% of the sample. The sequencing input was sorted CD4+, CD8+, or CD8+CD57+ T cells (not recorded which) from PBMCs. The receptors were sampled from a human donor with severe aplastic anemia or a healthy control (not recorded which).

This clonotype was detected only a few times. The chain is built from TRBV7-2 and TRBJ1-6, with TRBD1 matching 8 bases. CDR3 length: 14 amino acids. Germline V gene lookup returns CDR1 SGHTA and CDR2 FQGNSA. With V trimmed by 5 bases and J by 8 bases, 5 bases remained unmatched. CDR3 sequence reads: CASSPGQGYSPLHF. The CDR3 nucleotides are TGTGCCAGCAGCCCTGGACAGGGATATTCACCCCTCCACTTT.

The CDR3 sequence is CATSASGGEHNEQFF. The CDR3 DNA sequence: TGTGCCACCAGTGCTAGCGGGGGGGAACACAATGAGCAGTTCTTC. The V and J genes are TRBV24-1 and TRBJ2-1; TRBD2 matches 12 bases. CDR3 size: 15 residues. J was trimmed by 5 bases and V by 5 bases; bases with no gene match: 3. From germline, CDR1 is KGHDR and CDR2 SFDVKD.

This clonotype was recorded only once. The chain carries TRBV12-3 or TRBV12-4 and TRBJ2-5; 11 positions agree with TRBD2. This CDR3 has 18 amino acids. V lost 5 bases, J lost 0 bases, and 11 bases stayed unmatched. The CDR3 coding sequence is TGTGCCAGCAGTCCAATATTAGCGGGGGGGTTCTACCAAGAGACCCAGTACTTC. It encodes CASSPILAGGFYQETQYF.

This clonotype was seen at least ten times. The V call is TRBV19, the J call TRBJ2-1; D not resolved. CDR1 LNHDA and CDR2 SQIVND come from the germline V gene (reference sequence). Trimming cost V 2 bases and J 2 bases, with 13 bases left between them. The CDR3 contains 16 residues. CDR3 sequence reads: CASSISGRITYNEQFF. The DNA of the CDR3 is TGTGCCAGTAGTATATCTGGGCGCATAACCTACAATGAGCAGTTCTTC.

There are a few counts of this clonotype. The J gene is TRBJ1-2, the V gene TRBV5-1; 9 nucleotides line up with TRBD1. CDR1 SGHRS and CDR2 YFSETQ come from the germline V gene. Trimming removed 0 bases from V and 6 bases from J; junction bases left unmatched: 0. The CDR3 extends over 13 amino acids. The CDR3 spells CASSLGQGDGYTF. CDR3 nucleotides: TGCGCCAGCAGCTTGGGACAGGGGGATGGCTACACCTTC.

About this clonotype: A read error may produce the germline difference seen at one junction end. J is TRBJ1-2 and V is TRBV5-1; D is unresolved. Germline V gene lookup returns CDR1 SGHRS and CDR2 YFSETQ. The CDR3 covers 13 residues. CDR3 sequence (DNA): TGTGCCAGCAGCTTAGGGATTAGCTATGGCTACACCTTC. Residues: CASSLGISYGYTF.

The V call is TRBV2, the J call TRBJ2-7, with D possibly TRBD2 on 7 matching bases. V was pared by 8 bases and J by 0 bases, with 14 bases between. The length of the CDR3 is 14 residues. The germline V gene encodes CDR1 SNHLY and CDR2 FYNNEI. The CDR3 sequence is CASRGAGASYEQYF. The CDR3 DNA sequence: TGTGCCAGCCGGGGGGCGGGGGCCTCCTACGAGCAGTACTTC.

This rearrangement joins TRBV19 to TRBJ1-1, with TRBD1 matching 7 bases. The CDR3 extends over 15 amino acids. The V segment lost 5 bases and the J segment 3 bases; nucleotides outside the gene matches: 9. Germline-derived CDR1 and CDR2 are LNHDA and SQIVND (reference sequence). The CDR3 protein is CASSAAARGDTEAFF. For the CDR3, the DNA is TGTGCCAGTAGTGCCGCCGCCAGGGGGGACACTGAAGCTTTCTTT.

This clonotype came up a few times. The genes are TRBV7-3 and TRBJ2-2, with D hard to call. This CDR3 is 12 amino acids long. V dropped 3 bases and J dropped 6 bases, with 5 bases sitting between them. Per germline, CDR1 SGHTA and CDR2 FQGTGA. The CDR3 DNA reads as TGTGCCAGCAGCTTTGTTTCCGGGGAGCTGTTTTTT. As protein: CASSFVSGELFF. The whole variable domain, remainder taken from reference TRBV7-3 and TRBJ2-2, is GAGVSQTPSNKVTEKGKYVELRCDPISGHTALYWYRQSLGQGPEFLIYFQGTGAADDSGLPNDRFFAVRPEGSVSTLKIQRTERGDSAVYLCASSFVSGELFFGEGSRLTVL.

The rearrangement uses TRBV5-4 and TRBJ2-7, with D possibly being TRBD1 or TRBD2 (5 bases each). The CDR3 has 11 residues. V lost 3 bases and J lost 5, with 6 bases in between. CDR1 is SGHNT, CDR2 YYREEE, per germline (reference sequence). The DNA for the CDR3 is TGTGCCAGCAGCTGGGGGAACGAGCAGTACTTC. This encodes CASSWGNEQYF.